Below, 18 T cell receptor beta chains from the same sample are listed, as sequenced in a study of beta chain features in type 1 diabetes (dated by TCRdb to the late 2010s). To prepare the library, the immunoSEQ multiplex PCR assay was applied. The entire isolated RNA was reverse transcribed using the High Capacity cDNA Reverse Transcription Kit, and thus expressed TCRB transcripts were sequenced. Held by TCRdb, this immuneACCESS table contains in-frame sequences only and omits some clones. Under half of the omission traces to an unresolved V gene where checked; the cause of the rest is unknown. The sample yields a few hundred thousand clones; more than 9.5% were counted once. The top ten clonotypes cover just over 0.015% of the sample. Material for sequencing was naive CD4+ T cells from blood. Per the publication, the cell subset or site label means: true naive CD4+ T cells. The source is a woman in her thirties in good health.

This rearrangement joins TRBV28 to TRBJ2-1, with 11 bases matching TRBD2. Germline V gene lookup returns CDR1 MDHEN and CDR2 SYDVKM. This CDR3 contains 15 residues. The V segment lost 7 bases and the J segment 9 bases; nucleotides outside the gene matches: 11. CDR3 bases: TGTGCCAGCACCAGAACTAGCGGGAGTGTTATTGAGCAGTTCTTC. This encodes CASTRTSGSVIEQFF.

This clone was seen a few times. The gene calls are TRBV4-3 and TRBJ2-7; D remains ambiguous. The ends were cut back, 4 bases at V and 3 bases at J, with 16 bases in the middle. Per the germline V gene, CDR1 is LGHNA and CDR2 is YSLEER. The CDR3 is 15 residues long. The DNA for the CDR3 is TGCGCCAGCAGCCTATCCCTCGCAGGCCTCTACGAGCAGTACTTC. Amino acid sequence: CASSLSLAGLYEQYF.

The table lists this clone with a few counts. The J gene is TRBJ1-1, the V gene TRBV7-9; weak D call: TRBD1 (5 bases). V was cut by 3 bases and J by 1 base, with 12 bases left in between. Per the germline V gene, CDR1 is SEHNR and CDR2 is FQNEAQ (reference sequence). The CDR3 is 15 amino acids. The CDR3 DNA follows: TGTGCCAGCAGCTTGGGTCGCGGGGCGAACACTGAAGCTTTCTTT. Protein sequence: CASSLGRGANTEAFF.

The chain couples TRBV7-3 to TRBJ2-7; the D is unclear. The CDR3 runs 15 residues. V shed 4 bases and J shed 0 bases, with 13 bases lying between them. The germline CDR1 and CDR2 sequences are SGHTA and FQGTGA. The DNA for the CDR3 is TGTGCCAGCAGCTCCGCAAGCCCGTACTCCTACGAGCAGTACTTC. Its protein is CASSSASPYSYEQYF.

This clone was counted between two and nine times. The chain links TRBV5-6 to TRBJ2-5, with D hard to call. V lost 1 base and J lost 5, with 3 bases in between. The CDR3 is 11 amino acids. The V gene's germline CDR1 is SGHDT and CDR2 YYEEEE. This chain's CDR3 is CASSLHETQYF. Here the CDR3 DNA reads TGTGCCAGCAGCTTGCATGAGACCCAGTACTTC.

The CDR3 here is CASSLRVAGHEQYF. Written as DNA, the CDR3 is TGTGCCAGCAGCTTAAGGGTAGCGGGACACGAGCAGTACTTC. The chain joins TRBV7-2 to TRBJ2-7, with 8 bases lining up with TRBD2. The CDR3 spans 14 residues. V shed 2 bases and J 5 bases; nucleotides not matched to a gene: 5. Per germline, CDR1 SGHTA and CDR2 FQGNSA.

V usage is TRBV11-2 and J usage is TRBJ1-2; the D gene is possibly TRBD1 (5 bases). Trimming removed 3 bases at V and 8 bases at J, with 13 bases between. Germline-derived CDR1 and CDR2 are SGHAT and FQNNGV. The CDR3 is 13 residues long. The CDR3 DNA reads TGTGCCAGCAGCTTGCAGGCTCAGGGCGGCTACACCTTC. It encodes CASSLQAQGGYTF. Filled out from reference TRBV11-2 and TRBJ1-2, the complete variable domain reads EAGVAQSPRYKIIEKRQSVAFWCNPISGHATLYWYQQILGQGPKLLIQFQNNGVVDDSQLPKDRFSAERLKGVDSTLKIQPAKLEDSAVYLCASSLQAQGGYTFGSGTRLTVV.

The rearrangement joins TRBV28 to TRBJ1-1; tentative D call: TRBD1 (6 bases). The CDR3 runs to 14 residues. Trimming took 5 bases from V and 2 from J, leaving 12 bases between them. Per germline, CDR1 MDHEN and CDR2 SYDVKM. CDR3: CASSVQGPNTEAFF. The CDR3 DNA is TGTGCCAGCAGTGTACAGGGACCTAACACTGAAGCTTTCTTT.

The CDR3 coding sequence is TGTGCCAGTAGTATAGGTGGGGAGCTTTATTCGGAGACCCAGTACTTC. This translates into CASSIGGELYSETQYF. The gene calls are TRBV19 and TRBJ2-5; tentative D call: TRBD2 (5 bases). The CDR3 runs 16 residues. V shed 1 base and J shed 5 bases, with 17 bases lying between them. Germline CDR1 and CDR2: LNHDA and SQIVND (reference sequence).

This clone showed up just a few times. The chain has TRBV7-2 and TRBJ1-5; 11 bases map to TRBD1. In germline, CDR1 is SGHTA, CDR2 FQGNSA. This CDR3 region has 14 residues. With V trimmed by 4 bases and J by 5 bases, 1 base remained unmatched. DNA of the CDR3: TGTGCCAGCAGCTCGGGACAGGGGGATCAGCCCCAGCATTTT. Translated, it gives CASSSGQGDQPQHF.

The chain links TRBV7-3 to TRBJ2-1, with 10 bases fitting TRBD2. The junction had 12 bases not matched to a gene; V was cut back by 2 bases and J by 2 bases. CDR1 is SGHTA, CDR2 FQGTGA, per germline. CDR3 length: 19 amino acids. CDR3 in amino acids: CASSLQALAGEDAYNEQFF. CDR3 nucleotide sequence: TGTGCCAGCAGCTTACAGGCCCTAGCGGGAGAGGATGCCTACAATGAGCAGTTCTTC.

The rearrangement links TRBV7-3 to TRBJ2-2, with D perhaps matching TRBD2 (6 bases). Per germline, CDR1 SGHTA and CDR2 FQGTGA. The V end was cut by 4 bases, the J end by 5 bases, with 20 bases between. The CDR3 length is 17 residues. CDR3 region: CASSWNRDSALTGELFF. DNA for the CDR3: TGTGCCAGCAGCTGGAACCGGGACTCCGCGCTAACCGGGGAGCTGTTTTTT.

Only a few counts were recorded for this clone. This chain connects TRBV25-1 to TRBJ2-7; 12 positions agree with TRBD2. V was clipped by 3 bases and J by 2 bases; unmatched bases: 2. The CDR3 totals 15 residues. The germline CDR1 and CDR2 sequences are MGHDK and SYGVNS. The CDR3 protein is CASSDTSGRTYEQYF. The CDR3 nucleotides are TGTGCCAGCAGTGACACTAGCGGGAGGACCTACGAGCAGTACTTC.

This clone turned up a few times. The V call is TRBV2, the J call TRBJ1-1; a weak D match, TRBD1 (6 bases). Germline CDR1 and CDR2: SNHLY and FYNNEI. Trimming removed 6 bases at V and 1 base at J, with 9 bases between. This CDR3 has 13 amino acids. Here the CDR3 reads CASSVQGNTEAFF. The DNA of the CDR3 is TGTGCCAGCAGCGTACAGGGGAACACTGAAGCTTTCTTT.

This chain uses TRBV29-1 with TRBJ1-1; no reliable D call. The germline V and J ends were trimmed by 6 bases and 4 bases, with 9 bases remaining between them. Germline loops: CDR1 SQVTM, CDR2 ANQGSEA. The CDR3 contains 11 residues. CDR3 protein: CSVAALTEAFF. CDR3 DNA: TGCAGCGTGGCCGCCCTCACTGAAGCTTTCTTT.

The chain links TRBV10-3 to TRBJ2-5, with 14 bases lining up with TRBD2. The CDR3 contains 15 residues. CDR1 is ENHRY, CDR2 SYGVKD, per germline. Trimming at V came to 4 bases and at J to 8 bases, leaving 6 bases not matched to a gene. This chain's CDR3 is CAISVGLAGDGTQYF. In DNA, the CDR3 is TGTGCCATCAGTGTGGGACTAGCGGGAGACGGAACCCAGTACTTC.

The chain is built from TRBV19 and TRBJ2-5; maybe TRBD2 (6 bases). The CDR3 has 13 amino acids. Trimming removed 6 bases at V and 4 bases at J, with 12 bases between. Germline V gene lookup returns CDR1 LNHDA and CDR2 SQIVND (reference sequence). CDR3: CASSPPGRETQYF. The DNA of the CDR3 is TGTGCCAGTAGCCCCCCCGGGAGAGAGACCCAGTACTTC.

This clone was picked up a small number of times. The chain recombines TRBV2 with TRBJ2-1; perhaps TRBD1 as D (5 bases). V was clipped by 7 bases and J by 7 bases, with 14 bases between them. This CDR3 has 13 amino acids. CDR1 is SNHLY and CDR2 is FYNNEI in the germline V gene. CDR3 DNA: TGTGCCAGCATGGTCAGGGAAAGGAATGAGCAGTTCTTC. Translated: CASMVRERNEQFF. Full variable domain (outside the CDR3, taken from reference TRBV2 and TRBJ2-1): EPEVTQTPSHQVTQMGQEVILRCVPISNHLYFYWYRQILGQKVEFLVSFYNNEISEKSEIFDDQFSVERPDGSNFTLKIRSTKLEDSAMYFCASMVRERNEQFFGPGTRLTVL.